Below, one TCR beta chain is given with its context. Its antigen has not been determined. No base quality information exists; no much larger clone differs at one position. RNA was extracted with the RNeasy kit and about 0.45 to 1 ug was reverse transcribed using random hexamers. The immunoSEQ multiplex PCR assay, covering 54 Vbeta and 13 Jbeta segments, was used to amplify TCR beta CDR3 regions. To correct PCR amplification bias, a synthetic template baseline was used for both primer optimization and computational correction. For the original study's pipeline: Reads were annotated to V, D and J genes per IMGT and analyzed with immunoSEQ Analyzer, keeping only productive sequences. To calculate clonality, Shannon entropy was normalized by log2 of the number of productive unique sequences and then subtracted from one. For each patient and control, public and private clones were evaluated among the 100 most prevalent clones. Clones were defined as Susac-specific when absent from the healthy and MS cohorts, from 1,000 to 1,100 published viral clones and from other ImmuneACCESS disease sequences. The public reads were run again by TCRdb, first through fastp at Q25 and then through MiXCR, and only productive beta chains were kept. Every entry covers one CDR3 protein and lists the most common genes and DNA from its rows. What appears here as the V and J calls and clone size reflects TCRdb's work, not the paper's. Within this sample are 200,000 or so distinct CDR3 sequences, with 85% to 95% of them counted one time only. The ten biggest clones cover around 0.16% of the sample.

Peripheral blood CD8+ and CD4+ T cells from healthy donors, Susac syndrome patients and multiple sclerosis patients were profiled using high-throughput TCR beta sequencing. The Susac syndrome patients fulfilled recently defined diagnostic criteria for definite or probable disease. Bulk CD8+ and CD4+ T cells were purified by magnetic negative isolation, whereas CD8+ TEMRA cells were enriched by FACS. Blood was drawn into EDTA tubes, processed within 24 hours, and PBMCs were isolated by density gradient centrifugation. PBMCs destined for TCR sequencing were cryopreserved in liquid nitrogen and later thawed in a 37 °C water bath. The sorted or isolated CD4+, CD8+ and CD8+ TEMRA cells had a purity of 90% or higher. The sample is drawn from a study of CD8 T cells in Susac syndrome (dated by TCRdb to the late 2010s). Regarding the research as a whole: Among the Susac syndrome patients who were sequenced, clinically active disease was present in about 6 and clinical remission was observed in fewer than 10. The study used repertoire sequencing to test whether antigen drove CD8+ T cell activation and differentiation in Susac syndrome. The clonality of the CD8+ T cell repertoire was compared across around twelve healthy donors, some 14 Susac syndrome patients and under 18 multiple sclerosis patients. At blood withdrawal, Susac syndrome patients were either therapy-naive, taking corticosteroids (in some cases with IVIg as well), or taking IVIg alone.

The CDR3 starts with the cysteine, ends with the phenylalanine, and has 15 residues. Only the CDR3 DNA stays, 45 bases, in frame from base 1. Trimming accounts for 5 bases at V and 7 bases at J, while the number of junction bases matched to no gene is 10. CDR1 and CDR2 were assigned from the germline V gene (reference sequence) as PRHDT and FYEKMQ. Here is what the overall study found, with its caveats: Looking at Susac-specific public clones, the researchers identified some 15 in the total CD8+ repertoire and roughly 5 in the CD8+ TEMRA repertoire. The TCR sequencing and HLA analysis was acknowledged to have included a relatively small number of individuals. Clonal expansion was observed in Susac syndrome CD8+ repertoires, with the highest expansion in CD8+ TEMRA cells and greater expansion in clinically active than in remitting patients.

The origin of this receptor is a human donor with Susac syndrome. Sequenced sample: CD8+ T cells from PBMCs. In this chain, TRBV13 is recombined with TRBJ2-1, with TRBD2 identical over 8 junction bases. The DNA sequence follows: TGTGCCAGCAGCCTCCCGGGACTAGGGTTTAATGAGCAGTTCTTC. Its translation is CASSLPGLGFNEQFF.